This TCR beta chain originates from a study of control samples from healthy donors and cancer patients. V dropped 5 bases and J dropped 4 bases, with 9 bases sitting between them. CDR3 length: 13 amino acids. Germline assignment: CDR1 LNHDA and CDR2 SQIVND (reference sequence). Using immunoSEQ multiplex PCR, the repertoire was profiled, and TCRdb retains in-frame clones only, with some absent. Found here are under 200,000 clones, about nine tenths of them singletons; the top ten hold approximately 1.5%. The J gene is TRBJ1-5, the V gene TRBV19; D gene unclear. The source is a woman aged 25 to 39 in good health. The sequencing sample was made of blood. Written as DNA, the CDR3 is TGTGCCAGTAGTTCGAGGGATAATCAGCCCCAGCATTTT. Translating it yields CASSSRDNQPQHF.